Included here is one T cell receptor (beta chain) sequence, with context. The sample originates from a study of blood T cell repertoires in COVID-19. Germline CDR1 and CDR2: MNHEY and SVGAGI. Deletions cut 3 bases from V and 3 bases from J, with 11 bases between. The CDR3 extends over 14 amino acids. Some clones are missing from TCRdb's copy, which holds only in-frame ones; the method was immunoSEQ multiplex PCR. The table lists approximately 280,000 clones, around 85% of them singletons. The rearrangement joins TRBV6-5 to TRBJ1-1; D may be TRBD1 (5 bases). The sample was peripheral blood. The TCR comes from a woman between 65 and 79 years old with acute or convalescent COVID-19. The CDR3 nucleotides read TGTGCCAGCAGTTATCAGGGCAGCCACACTGAAGCTTTCTTT. It is translated as CASSYQGSHTEAFF.